This T cell receptor beta chain was identified during a study of Tregs in tolerant kidney transplant recipients. Data came from immunoSEQ multiplex PCR; TCRdb stores just in-frame clones and leaves some out. The repertoire includes around 77,000 clones, 98% of them detected once, and roughly 0.59% sits in the top ten. Regarding this clone: Its antigen is still unknown.

CDR3 size: 19 residues. Germline V gene data show CDR1 as SGHDT and CDR2 as YYEEEE. With V trimmed by 2 bases and J by 5 bases, 11 bases remained unmatched. Study-wide results and caveats: This study did not directly address biological reproducibility.

The chain uses TRBV5-6 and TRBJ2-1; 15 positions agree with TRBD2. This TCR came from a human donor who received a combined kidney and bone marrow transplant. The source material was CD4+ T cells from blood, sampled before the transplant. The CDR3 sequence is CASSFGIGLAGGPDNEQFF. For the CDR3, the DNA is TGTGCCAGCAGCTTTGGTATTGGACTAGCGGGAGGGCCAGACAATGAGCAGTTCTTC.